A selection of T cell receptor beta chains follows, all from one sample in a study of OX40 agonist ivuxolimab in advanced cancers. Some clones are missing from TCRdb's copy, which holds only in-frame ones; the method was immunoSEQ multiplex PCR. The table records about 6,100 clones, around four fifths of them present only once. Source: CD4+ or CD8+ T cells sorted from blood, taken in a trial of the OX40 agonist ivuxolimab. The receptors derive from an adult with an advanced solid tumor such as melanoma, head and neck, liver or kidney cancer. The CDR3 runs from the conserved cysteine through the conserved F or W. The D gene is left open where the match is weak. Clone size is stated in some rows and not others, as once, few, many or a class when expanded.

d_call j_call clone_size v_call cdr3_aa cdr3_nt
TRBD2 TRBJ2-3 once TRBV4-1 CASSQEGLALSTDTQYF TGCGCCAGCAGCCAAGAAGGACTAGCCCTCAGCACAGATACGCAGTATTTT
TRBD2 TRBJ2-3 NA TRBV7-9 CASSLVRGYTDTQYF TGTGCCAGCAGCTTAGTGCGGGGGTACACAGATACGCAGTATTTT
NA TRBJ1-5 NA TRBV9 CASSQGGMGQPQHF TGTGCCAGCAGCCAGGGAGGGATGGGTCAGCCCCAGCATTTT
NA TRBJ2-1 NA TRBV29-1 CSVEGDYNEQFF TGCAGCGTTGAGGGCGATTACAATGAGCAGTTCTTC
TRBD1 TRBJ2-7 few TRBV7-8 CASSSGTGYEQYF TGTGCCAGCAGCTCCGGGACAGGCTACGAGCAGTACTTC
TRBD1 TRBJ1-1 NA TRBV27 CASTDRGSTEAFF TGTGCCAGCACTGACAGGGGGAGCACTGAAGCTTTCTTT
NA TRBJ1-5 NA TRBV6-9 CASSPFEGQRQPQHF TGTGCCAGCAGTCCCTTTGAGGGTCAGCGGCAGCCCCAGCATTTT
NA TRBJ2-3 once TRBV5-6 CASSLVGGGTDTQYF TGTGCCAGCAGCTTGGTGGGGGGCGGCACAGATACGCAGTATTTT
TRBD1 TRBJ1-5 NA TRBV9 CASSVGDRVEQPQHF TGTGCCAGCAGCGTCGGAGACAGGGTTGAGCAGCCCCAGCATTTT
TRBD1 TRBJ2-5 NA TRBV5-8 CASSWDSLQETQYF TGTGCCAGCAGCTGGGACAGCCTCCAAGAGACCCAGTACTTC
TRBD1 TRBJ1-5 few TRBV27 CATKRGQGSGQPQHF TGTGCCACCAAACGGGGACAGGGGTCGGGTCAGCCCCAGCATTTT
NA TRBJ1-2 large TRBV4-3 CASSQETRQGLYTF TGCGCCAGCAGCCAAGAAACTCGGCAGGGCCTCTACACCTTC
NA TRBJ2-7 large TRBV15 CATSRGRSYEQYF TGTGCCACCAGCAGAGGACGGAGCTACGAGCAGTACTTC
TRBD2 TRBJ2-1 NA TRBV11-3 CASSLGAQAGGSYNEQFF TGTGCCAGCAGCTTGGGGGCCCAAGCGGGAGGTTCCTACAATGAGCAGTTCTTC
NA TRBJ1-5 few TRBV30 CAWSVAGQGQPQHF TGTGCCTGGAGTGTAGCGGGGCAGGGTCAGCCCCAGCATTTT
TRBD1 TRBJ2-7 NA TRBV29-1 CSVLTGGNYEQYF TGCAGCGTCCTGACAGGGGGAAATTACGAGCAGTACTTC
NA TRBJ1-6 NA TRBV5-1 CASSLDGGEPLHF TGCGCCAGCAGCTTGGATGGGGGAGAGCCCCTCCACTTT
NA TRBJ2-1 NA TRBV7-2 CASSLVEGAYEQFF TGTGCCAGCAGCTTAGTCGAAGGGGCATATGAGCAGTTCTTC
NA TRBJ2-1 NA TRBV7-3 CASSLNGQSYNEQFF TGTGCCAGCAGCTTAAATGGACAGTCTTACAATGAGCAGTTCTTC
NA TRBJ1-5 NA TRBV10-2 CASSESEIGQARRQPQHF TGCGCCAGCAGTGAGTCGGAGATCGGGCAGGCCCGACGTCAGCCCCAGCATTTT
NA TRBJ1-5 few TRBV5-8 CASSLDHSNQPQHF TGTGCCAGCAGCTTGGACCATAGCAATCAGCCCCAGCATTTT
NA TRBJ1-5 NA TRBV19 CASSPQGRPQHF TGTGCCAGTAGTCCACAGGGTCGGCCCCAGCATTTT
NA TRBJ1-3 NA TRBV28 CASSLYPGNTIYF TGTGCCAGCAGCCTATACCCTGGAAACACCATATATTTT
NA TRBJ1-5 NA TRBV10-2 CASSDDRNQPQHF TGCGCCAGCAGTGATGACAGGAATCAGCCCCAGCATTTT
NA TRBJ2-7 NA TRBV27 CASSLGQSYEQYF TGTGCCAGCAGTCTCGGACAGTCCTACGAGCAGTACTTC
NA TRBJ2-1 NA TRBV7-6 CASSSNYNEQFF TGTGCCAGCAGCTCTAACTACAATGAGCAGTTCTTC
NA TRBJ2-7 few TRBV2 CASSEGRISYEQYF TGTGCCAGCAGTGAAGGGCGAATCTCCTACGAGCAGTACTTC
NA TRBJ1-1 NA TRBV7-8 CASSLVQQLEAFF TGTGCCAGCAGCTTAGTTCAACAATTAGAAGCTTTCTTT
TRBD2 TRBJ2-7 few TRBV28 CASSPRQRERNEQYF TGTGCCAGCAGTCCCCGACAGCGGGAGCGGAACGAGCAGTACTTC
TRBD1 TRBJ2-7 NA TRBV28 CASSLFQGDYEQYF TGTGCCAGCAGTTTATTTCAGGGGGACTACGAGCAGTACTTC
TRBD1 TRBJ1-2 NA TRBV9 CASSVGTGSNYGYTF TGTGCCAGCAGCGTAGGGACAGGTTCTAACTATGGCTACACCTTC
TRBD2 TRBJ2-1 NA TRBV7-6 CASSLAQRGGDNEQFF TGTGCCAGCAGCTTAGCCCAGCGGGGGGGCGACAATGAGCAGTTCTTC
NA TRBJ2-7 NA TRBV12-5 CASGLPLAPYEQYF TGTGCTAGTGGTTTGCCCTTGGCACCCTACGAGCAGTACTTC
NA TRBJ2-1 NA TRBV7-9 CASSPNSAPYNEQFF TGTGCCAGCAGCCCCAATAGCGCTCCCTACAATGAGCAGTTCTTC
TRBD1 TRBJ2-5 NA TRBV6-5 CASSLVTGGVETQYF TGTGCCAGCAGCCTAGTGACAGGGGGCGTGGAGACCCAGTACTTC
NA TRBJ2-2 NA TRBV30 CAWRDPNTGELFF TGTGCCTGGAGAGACCCGAACACCGGGGAGCTGTTTTTT
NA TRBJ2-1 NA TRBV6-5 CASSYGYNEQFF TGTGCCAGCAGTTATGGGTACAATGAGCAGTTCTTC
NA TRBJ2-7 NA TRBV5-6 CASSPGSPIYNEQYF TGTGCCAGCAGCCCCGGGTCCCCAATCTACAACGAGCAGTACTTC
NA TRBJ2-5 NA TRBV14 CASSGPEETQYF TGTGCCAGCAGCGGGCCCGAGGAGACCCAGTACTTC
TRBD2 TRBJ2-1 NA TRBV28 CASSLFGTMYNEQFF TGTGCCAGCAGTTTATTCGGGACTATGTACAATGAGCAGTTCTTC
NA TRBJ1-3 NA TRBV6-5 CATYDPGNTIYF TGTGCCACCTACGACCCTGGAAACACCATATATTTT
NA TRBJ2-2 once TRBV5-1 CASSSTGELFF TGCGCCAGCAGTTCCACCGGGGAGCTGTTTTTT
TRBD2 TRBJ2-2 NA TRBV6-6 CASSGPGLSNTGELFF TGTGCCAGCAGTGGACCGGGACTATCGAACACCGGGGAGCTGTTTTTT
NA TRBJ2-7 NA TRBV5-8 CASSFFGQAYEQYF TGTGCCAGCAGCTTCTTCGGGCAGGCCTACGAGCAGTACTTC
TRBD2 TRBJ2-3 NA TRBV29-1 CSVPPGLVPDTQYF TGCAGCGTCCCCCCGGGACTAGTGCCAGATACGCAGTATTTT
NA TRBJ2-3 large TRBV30 CAPSGAVYTDTQYF TGTGCCCCTTCGGGGGCAGTTTACACAGATACGCAGTATTTT